Each of the 32 T cell receptor beta chains below was sequenced from the same sample in a study of T cells after yellow fever vaccination. TCRdb used MiXCR to reprocess the 5' RACE reads, holding one entry per CDR3 protein. The data contain fewer than 35,000 distinct CDR3 sequences, roughly a tenth of them singletons. The material was PBMCs, either bulk or a sorted T-cell subset (CD4+, CD8+, memory, or dextramer-sorted; not recorded which), obtained less than 18 days after the first yellow fever vaccination. The source of these receptors is a man between 18 and 29 years old who received the YFV17D yellow fever vaccine.

This clonotype occurred many times. The chain uses TRBV6-5 and TRBJ2-7; TRBD1 matches at 9 bases. This CDR3 is 16 amino acids long. The V gene end was trimmed by 7 bases and the J gene end by 7 bases; junction bases not matched to a gene: 17. Germline CDR1 is MNHEY and CDR2 is SVGAGI. The DNA for the CDR3 is TGTGCCAGCATAAGGCGCCCGGGACAGGGAGCGGGAGAGCAGTACTTC. Translation: CASIRRPGQGAGEQYF.

This clonotype was counted at least ten times. The chain carries TRBV7-7 and TRBJ2-2; D tentatively reads TRBD1 or TRBD2 (6 bases each). The germline V gene encodes CDR1 SSHAT and CDR2 FNYEAQ (reference sequence). Trimming pared 2 bases from V and 3 bases from J, leaving 10 bases between. The CDR3 consists of 15 residues. CDR3 sequence reads: CASSLRGGYTGELFF. CDR3 sequence (DNA): TGTGCCAGCAGCTTAAGAGGGGGGTACACCGGGGAGCTGTTTTTT.

Many counts were recorded for this clonotype. The chain combines TRBV5-1 with TRBJ2-7; perhaps D is TRBD1 or TRBD2 (5 bases each). There are 15 residues in the CDR3. V was shortened by 4 bases and J by 4 bases, with 18 bases between the two germline ends. Germline V gene data show CDR1 as SGHRS and CDR2 as YFSETQ. CDR3: CASSRTGTERYEQYF. The CDR3 nucleotides are TGCGCCAGCAGCCGCACTGGGACGGAGAGGTACGAGCAGTACTTC.

There are many counts of this clonotype. V gene TRBV5-4 combines with J gene TRBJ1-4, with D perhaps TRBD1 (5 bases). The germline V gene has CDR1 SGHNT and CDR2 YYREEE (reference sequence). V shed 0 bases and J shed 3 bases, with 12 bases lying between them. There are 16 residues in the CDR3. Here the CDR3 reads CASSLGFSGPNEKLFF. In nucleotides, the CDR3 is TGTGCCAGCAGCTTGGGTTTTTCGGGACCTAATGAAAAACTGTTTTTT.

This chain uses TRBV12-3 or TRBV12-4 with TRBJ2-2, with D uncertain. The V end lost 6 bases, the J end lost 1 base, and 3 bases lay between the germline ends. The CDR3 contains 12 residues. CDR3 bases: TGTGCCAGCAGCATGAACACCGGGGAGCTGTTTTTT. This translates into CASSMNTGELFF.

This clonotype was seen repeatedly, ten times or more. This rearrangement joins TRBV6-1 to TRBJ2-7, with 7 bases fitting TRBD2. Germline CDR1 reads MNHNS; CDR2 reads SASEGT. V was clipped by 4 bases and J by 4 bases; unmatched bases: 7. CDR3 length: 14 residues. In DNA, the CDR3 is TGTGCCAGCAGTGGGACTAGTCCTCTTTACGAGCAGTACGTC. This sequence encodes CASSGTSPLYEQYV.

This clonotype was counted many times. V and J are TRBV7-9 and TRBJ1-2, with TRBD1 as a possible D gene (5 bases). The CDR3 is 15 residues long. V lost 5 bases to trimming and J lost 9 bases, with 22 bases between them. Per germline, CDR1 SEHNR and CDR2 FQNEAQ (reference sequence). CDR3 sequence: CASSLWDRPGVSYTF. The CDR3 bases are TGTGCCAGCAGCCTGTGGGACCGGCCGGGAGTAAGCTACACCTTC.

This clonotype was seen repeatedly, ten times or more. The chain is built from TRBV27 and TRBJ2-1; 8 nucleotides match TRBD2. V gave up 3 bases and J gave up 5 bases; unmatched junction bases: 12. There are 17 residues in the CDR3. From germline, CDR1 is MNHEY and CDR2 SMNVEV (reference sequence). The CDR3 is CASSLWAGGGPDNEQFF. CDR3 DNA: TGTGCCAGCAGTTTGTGGGCAGGCGGGGGGCCAGACAATGAGCAGTTCTTC.

This clonotype was picked up many times. This sequence joins TRBV7-6 and TRBJ2-3; D is perhaps TRBD1 (6 bases). This CDR3 region has 16 residues. V dropped 1 base and J dropped 5 bases, with 16 bases sitting between them. Germline V gene data show CDR1 as SGHVS and CDR2 as FNYEAQ. CDR3 nucleotides: TGTGCCAGCAGCTTAGAGTTTTGGGGGCCGGGAGATACGCAGTATTTT. As protein: CASSLEFWGPGDTQYF.

At least ten counts were recorded for this clonotype. The chain uses TRBV6-6 and TRBJ2-3; a possible D gene is TRBD1 (6 bases). CDR1 and CDR2 (germline): MNHNY, SVGAGI (reference sequence). Trimming took 6 bases from V and 8 from J, leaving 15 bases between them. The CDR3 runs 13 residues. The CDR3 DNA follows: TGTGCCAGCAGCCTTGACCAGGGGAGTACGCAGTATTTT. This codes for CASSLDQGSTQYF.

This clonotype has ten or more counts. The chain employs TRBV20-1 and TRBJ2-1, with 11 bases lining up with TRBD2. This CDR3 region has 14 residues. V was clipped by 4 bases and J by 8 bases; unmatched bases: 7. The germline V gene encodes CDR1 DFQATT and CDR2 SNEGSKA (reference sequence). CDR3 amino acids: CSAKIAGGLDEQFF. The CDR3 bases are TGCAGTGCTAAAATAGCGGGGGGGCTCGATGAGCAGTTCTTC.

This clonotype was seen more than once but under ten times. The V and J genes are TRBV7-7 and TRBJ1-4, with D unresolved. This CDR3 is built from 13 residues. Germline assignment: CDR1 SSHAT and CDR2 FNYEAQ (reference sequence). The DNA of the CDR3 is TGTGCTAGCTCTCCGTCAACTAATGAAAAACTGTTTTTT. Translation: CASSPSTNEKLFF.

The table lists this clonotype with many counts. This chain links TRBV24-1 with TRBJ1-2; 8 bases fit TRBD1. The CDR3 runs to 15 residues. Germline V gene lookup returns CDR1 KGHDR and CDR2 SFDVKD. V dropped 5 bases and J dropped 3; count of bases not matched to a gene: 7. CDR3 amino acids: CATSAWTGSDYGYTF. The CDR3 DNA follows: TGTGCCACCAGTGCCTGGACAGGGTCCGACTATGGCTACACCTTC.

This clonotype was detected many times. This rearrangement joins TRBV5-6 to TRBJ1-2, with D hard to call. Germline CDR1 SGHDT, CDR2 YYEEEE. CDR3 length: 17 residues. Trimming pared 6 bases from V and 4 bases from J, leaving 25 bases between. As DNA, the CDR3 is TGTGCCAGCATCAACCAAAAGAGAGGGCGTGGGTTCTATGGCTACACCTTC. Protein: CASINQKRGRGFYGYTF. Supplemented by reference TRBV5-6 and TRBJ1-2, the full variable domain reads DAGVTQSPTHLIKTRGQQVTLRCSPKSGHDTVSWYQQALGQGPQFIFQYYEEEERQRGNFPDRFSGHQFPNYSSELNVNALLLGDSALYLCASINQKRGRGFYGYTFGSGTRLTVV.

For this clonotype: A much larger clone differs from this one at a single base, so this may be a read error. This CDR3 fails to terminate in the conserved phenylalanine or tryptophan, so it likely reflects a read error. This chain uses TRBV6-1 with TRBJ1-1; D may be TRBD1 (5 bases). The CDR3 is made up of 15 amino acids. The germline V gene encodes CDR1 MNHNS and CDR2 SASEGT. Trimming stripped 5 bases from V and 1 base from J, with 14 bases between. CDR3 sequence: CASSPARGANTEAFI. CDR3 nucleotide sequence: TGTGCCAGCAGTCCGGCAAGGGGCGCGAACACTGAAGCTTTCATT.

V is TRBV7-8 and J is TRBJ2-5; 12 bases align to TRBD2. The length of the CDR3 is 16 residues. The V gene's germline CDR1 is SGHVS and CDR2 FQNEAQ. V was pared by 5 bases and J by 4 bases, with 8 bases of the junction left unmatched. The CDR3 region is CASSPRTSGAGETQYF. CDR3 DNA: TGTGCCAGCAGCCCCAGGACTAGCGGGGCGGGAGAGACCCAGTACTTC.

J is TRBJ2-1 and V is TRBV27; 8 bases align to TRBD2. The germline CDR1 and CDR2 sequences are MNHEY and SMNVEV (reference sequence). The CDR3 has 15 amino acids. V was pared by 2 bases and J by 4 bases, with 4 bases of the junction left unmatched. The CDR3 sequence: CASSLIGGGYNEQFF. The DNA of the CDR3 is TGTGCCAGCAGTTTAATCGGGGGGGGTTACAATGAGCAGTTCTTC.

About this clonotype itself: A much larger clone lies a single base off, so this may be a read error. The chain carries TRBV7-9 and TRBJ1-5, with D unclear. This CDR3 region has 14 residues. Per the germline V gene, CDR1 is SEHNR and CDR2 is FQNEAQ (reference sequence). DNA for the CDR3: TGTGCCAGCAGCTCAAGCAATAGCAAGCAGCCCCAGCATTTT. Translating it yields CASSSSNSKQPQHF. Combining the CDR3 with reference TRBV7-9 and TRBJ1-5 gives the whole variable domain DTGVSQNPRHKITKRGQNVTFRCDPISEHNRLYWYRQTLGQGPEFLTYFQNEAQLEKSRLLSDRFSAERPKGSFSTLEIQRTEQGDSAMYLCASSSSNSKQPQHFGDGTRLSIL.

This clonotype was recorded at least ten times. This rearrangement joins TRBV27 to TRBJ1-3; maybe TRBD1 (6 bases). Trimming shortened V by 6 bases and J by 8 bases, and 20 bases separated the two germline ends. The CDR3 spans 15 residues. Looked up from germline, CDR1 is MNHEY and CDR2 is SMNVEV (reference sequence). The CDR3: CASRQGQSLGYTIYF. The CDR3 coding sequence is TGTGCCAGCAGACAGGGACAAAGCCTTGGGTACACCATATATTTT.

This clonotype appeared many times. The V gene is TRBV5-1, the J gene TRBJ2-5; D is ambiguous. With 4 bases removed from V and 0 bases from J, the gap between germline ends came to 10 bases. This CDR3 is 14 amino acids long. Germline CDR1 reads SGHRS; CDR2 reads YFSETQ. The CDR3 bases are TGCGCCAGCAGCCGGCTAGAATACCAAGAGACCCAGTACTTC. Its translation: CASSRLEYQETQYF.

This clonotype showed up many times. The chain uses TRBV30 and TRBJ2-2, with D possibly TRBD1 on 6 matching bases. The CDR3 has 13 residues. The V end was cut by 7 bases, the J end by 1 base, with 10 bases between. The germline CDR1 and CDR2 sequences are GTSNPN and SVGIG (reference sequence). CDR3 sequence (DNA): TGTGCCTCCCCGACAGGGAACACCGGGGAGCTGTTTTTT. This sequence encodes CASPTGNTGELFF.

This clonotype was seen many times. This CDR3 is CASSLRGEGNTIYF. Here the CDR3 DNA reads TGTGCCAGCAGCTTGAGGGGGGAAGGAAACACCATATATTTT. This chain joins TRBV6-1 and TRBJ1-3, with D possibly being TRBD1 (6 bases). The CDR3 covers 14 residues. V lost 6 bases, J lost 4 bases, and 13 bases lay in between. Germline V CDR1 and CDR2: MNHNS, SASEGT.

This clonotype was recorded at least ten times. This chain's CDR3 is CSARRDRGPGYTF. CDR3 nucleotide sequence: TGCAGTGCTAGAAGAGACAGGGGACCTGGCTACACCTTC. The J gene is TRBJ1-2, the V gene TRBV20-1, with 8 bases that match TRBD1. The junction had 6 bases not matched to a gene; V was cut back by 2 bases and J by 7 bases. Germline CDR1 and CDR2: DFQATT and SNEGSKA (reference sequence). The CDR3 totals 13 residues.

Of note for this clonotype: A much larger clone differs from this one at a single base, so this may be a read error. J is TRBJ2-2 and V is TRBV10-3, with D unclear. The V end was cut by 0 bases, the J end by 9 bases, with 8 bases between. This CDR3 spans 13 amino acids. Germline V gene sequence: CDR1 ENHRY, CDR2 SYGVKD. Written as DNA, the CDR3 is TGTGCCATCAGTGAGTCGACATCCTGGGAGCTGTTTTTT. Translated, it gives CAISESTSWELFF.

Sample share makes this clonotype medium-sized. J is TRBJ2-3 and V is TRBV15, with D uncertain. The CDR3 sequence is 15 residues long. The ends were cut back, 0 bases at V and 2 bases at J, with 9 bases in the middle. The V gene's germline CDR1 is LNHNV and CDR2 YYDKDF (reference sequence). The CDR3 nucleotides read TGTGCCACCAGCAGAGATGGACGCCCCACAGATACGCAGTATTTT. This encodes CATSRDGRPTDTQYF.

This clonotype was observed many times. The V and J genes are TRBV12-3 or TRBV12-4 and TRBJ2-7, with D possibly TRBD1 on 6 matching bases. With 2 bases removed from V and 3 bases from J, the gap between germline ends came to 17 bases. This CDR3 region has 16 residues. CDR3 protein: CASSLRELQGYYEQYF. In DNA, the CDR3 is TGTGCCAGCAGTTTAAGGGAACTACAGGGTTACTACGAGCAGTACTTC.

This clonotype was counted ten times or more. V is TRBV12-3 or TRBV12-4 and J is TRBJ2-7, with D tentatively TRBD1 or TRBD2 (6 bases each). CDR3 size: 14 residues. V lost 5 bases and J lost 2, with 13 bases in between. The CDR3 is CASSKGGEAYEQYF. The CDR3 nucleotides read TGTGCCAGCAGTAAGGGGGGCGAAGCCTACGAGCAGTACTTC.

This clonotype has at least ten counts. The rearrangement joins TRBV7-2 to TRBJ2-5; D might be TRBD2 (6 bases). V was trimmed by 5 bases and J by 4 bases, leaving 14 bases between them. Germline-derived CDR1 and CDR2 are SGHTA and FQGNSA. The CDR3 sequence is 14 residues long. The CDR3 here is CASSPRAGTETQYF. CDR3 DNA sequence: TGTGCCAGCAGCCCACGGGCGGGGACAGAGACCCAGTACTTC.

This clonotype was picked up many times. The chain couples TRBV6-2 or TRBV6-3 to TRBJ2-7; no clear D gene. There are 13 residues in the CDR3. The V gene lost 7 bases and the J gene lost 5 bases, with 15 bases spanning the gap. The germline V gene has CDR1 MNHEY and CDR2 SVGEGT. Written as DNA, the CDR3 is TGTGCCAGCATGAGGCTACTAAGAAACGAGCAGTACTTC. It is translated as CASMRLLRNEQYF.

This clonotype was detected ten times or more. This CDR3 is CASCDRDNSPLHF. In DNA, the CDR3 is TGCGCCAGCTGTGACAGGGATAATTCACCCCTCCACTTT. The J gene is TRBJ1-6, the V gene TRBV5-1, with TRBD1 matching over 7 bases. V dropped 7 bases and J dropped 5; count of bases not matched to a gene: 3. The CDR3 sequence is 13 residues long. Per the germline V gene, CDR1 is SGHRS and CDR2 is YFSETQ.

This clonotype was observed many times. This chain joins TRBV24-1 and TRBJ2-7; 7 bases are shared with TRBD1. V lost 3 bases and J lost 2; bases outside the gene matches: 9. Germline CDR1 reads KGHDR; CDR2 reads SFDVKD. The CDR3 has 16 amino acids. The CDR3 DNA reads TGTGCCACCAGTGATAGGGACAGCCAGTACGCCTACGAGCAGTACGTC. Translation: CATSDRDSQYAYEQYV.

This clonotype was seen ten or more times. Sequence at one end of the junction differs from germline and may be a read error. This chain connects TRBV7-7 to TRBJ2-3; 8 bases fit TRBD2. CDR3 length: 15 residues. CDR1 and CDR2 (germline): SSHAT, FNYEAQ (reference sequence). The DNA of the CDR3 is TGTGCTAGCAGCTACGCAGCGGGGGGCACAGATACGCAGTATTTT. Translated, it gives CASSYAAGGTDTQYF.